This T cell receptor beta chain was sequenced during a study of T cell responses to AZD1222 COVID-19 vaccine. Study conclusions and caveats: Nearly half of spike-specific TCRs reportedly go after variant regions that carry no mutations. A mostly white British donor set with more females was recruited, and clonal diversity was possibly underestimated. The repertoires were collected only after the peak T cell response. At baseline, seropositivity was found in only a handful of AZD1222 recipients.

This table comes from immunoSEQ multiplex PCR, and its TCRdb copy is limited to in-frame clones, with some not included. The sample shows 210,000 or so clones, more than 85% of them seen only once. The CDR3 is made up of 15 amino acids. The germline V gene has CDR1 SGDLS and CDR2 YYNGEE. V was shortened by 0 bases and J by 1 base, with 10 bases between the two germline ends. This clone was recorded once. Its antigen is currently unknown. The chain employs TRBV9 and TRBJ1-1; D unclear. This receptor was obtained from an adult in good health. The sample in question was peripheral blood, obtained on day 0 of MenACWY control vaccination. The CDR3 DNA reads as TGTGCCAGCAGCGTAGGGGGAGGTGGGAACACTGAAGCTTTCTTT. Its protein product is CASSVGGGGNTEAFF.